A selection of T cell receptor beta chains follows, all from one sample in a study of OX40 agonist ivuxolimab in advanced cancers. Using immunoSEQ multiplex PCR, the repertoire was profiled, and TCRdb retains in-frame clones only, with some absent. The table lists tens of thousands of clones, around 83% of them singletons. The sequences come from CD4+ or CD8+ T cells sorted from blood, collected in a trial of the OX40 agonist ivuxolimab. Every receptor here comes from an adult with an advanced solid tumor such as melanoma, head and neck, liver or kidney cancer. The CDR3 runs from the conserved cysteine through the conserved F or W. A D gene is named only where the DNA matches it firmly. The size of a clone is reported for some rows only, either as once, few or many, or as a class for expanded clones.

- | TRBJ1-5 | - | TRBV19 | CASSPLLGGNQPQHF | TGTGCCAGTAGCCCACTGTTGGGGGGCAATCAGCCCCAGCATTTT
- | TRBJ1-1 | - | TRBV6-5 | CASIDTTEAFF | TGTGCCAGCATCGACACTACTGAAGCTTTCTTT
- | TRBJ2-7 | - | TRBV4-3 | CASSQDRGAAREQYF | TGCGCCAGCAGCCAAGATAGAGGGGCGGCGCGGGAGCAGTACTTC
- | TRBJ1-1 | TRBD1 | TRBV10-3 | CAISSGGWSEAFF | TGTGCCATCAGTTCAGGGGGCTGGTCTGAAGCTTTCTTT
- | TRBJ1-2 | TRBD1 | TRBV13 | CASSLLTQQGVQRTYGYTF | TGTGCCAGCAGCTTACTAACCCAACAGGGGGTTCAGCGCACCTATGGCTACACCTTC
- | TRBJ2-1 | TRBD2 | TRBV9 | CASSVYGGSYNEQFF | TGTGCCAGCAGCGTGTACGGGGGGTCTTACAATGAGCAGTTCTTC
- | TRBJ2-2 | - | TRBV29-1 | CSVEGLANTGELFF | TGCAGCGTTGAGGGGCTGGCGAACACCGGGGAGCTGTTTTTT
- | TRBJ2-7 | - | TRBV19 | CASSIAGAYEQYF | TGTGCCAGTAGTATAGCGGGCGCCTACGAGCAGTACTTC
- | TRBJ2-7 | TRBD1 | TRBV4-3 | CASSQGQGAHEQYF | TGCGCCAGCAGCCAAGGACAGGGGGCCCACGAGCAGTACTTC
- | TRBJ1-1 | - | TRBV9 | CASSAGWGHSSTEAFF | TGTGCCAGCAGCGCAGGATGGGGGCATTCTAGCACTGAAGCTTTCTTT
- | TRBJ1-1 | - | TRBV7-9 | CASSSVSGNTEAFF | TGTGCCAGCAGCTCGGTGTCCGGGAACACTGAAGCTTTCTTT
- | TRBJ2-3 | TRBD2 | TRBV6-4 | CASSGTSGGTDTQYF | TGTGCCAGCAGTGGGACTAGCGGGGGCACAGATACGCAGTATTTT
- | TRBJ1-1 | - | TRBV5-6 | CASGLGSVEEAFF | TGTGCCAGCGGCTTGGGGTCCGTGGAGGAGGCTTTCTTT
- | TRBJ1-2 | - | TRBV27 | CASSDISGRAAYTF | TGTGCCAGCAGTGATATTTCGGGCAGGGCCGCCTACACCTTC
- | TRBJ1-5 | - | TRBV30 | CAWSVKTALNQPQHF | TGTGCCTGGAGTGTAAAGACAGCCCTCAATCAGCCCCAGCATTTT
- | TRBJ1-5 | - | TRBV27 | CASSLVRWSQPQHF | TGTGCCAGCAGTTTAGTCAGGTGGAGCCAGCCCCAGCATTTT
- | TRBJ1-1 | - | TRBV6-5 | CASSYGITRSEAFF | TGTGCCAGCAGTTATGGAATTACTCGGAGTGAAGCTTTCTTT
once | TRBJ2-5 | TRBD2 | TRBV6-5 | CASSYSAGGQETQYF | TGTGCCAGCAGTTACTCGGCGGGGGGGCAAGAGACCCAGTACTTC
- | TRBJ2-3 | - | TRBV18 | CASSPAFTDTQYF | TGTGCCAGCTCACCAGCGTTCACAGATACGCAGTATTTT
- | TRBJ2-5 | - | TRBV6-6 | CASSNLETQYF | TGTGCCAGCAGTAATTTAGAGACCCAGTACTTC
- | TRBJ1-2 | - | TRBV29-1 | CSVPSRVGGYTF | TGCAGCGTACCCTCCCGGGTTGGTGGCTACACCTTC
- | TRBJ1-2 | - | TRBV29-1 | CSVSLGTAPTRSNYGYTF | TGCAGCGTCTCCCTAGGGACGGCCCCCACTAGGTCTAACTATGGCTACACCTTC
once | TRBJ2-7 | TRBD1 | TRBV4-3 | CASSPGQGGYYEQYF | TGCGCCAGCAGCCCTGGACAGGGGGGGTACTACGAGCAGTACTTC
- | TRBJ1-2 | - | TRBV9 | CASSVEGVPRANYGYTF | TGTGCCAGCAGCGTAGAGGGGGTCCCCCGGGCCAACTATGGCTACACCTTC
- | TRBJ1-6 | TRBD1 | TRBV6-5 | CASRGQGRDSPLHF | TGTGCCAGCAGGGGACAGGGTAGAGATTCACCCCTCCACTTT
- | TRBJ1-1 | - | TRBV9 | CASSLLGGGVAEAFF | TGTGCCAGCAGCCTCCTCGGGGGGGGCGTCGCTGAAGCTTTCTTT
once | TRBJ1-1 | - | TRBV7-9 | CASSLWEGMNTEAFF | TGTGCCAGCAGCTTATGGGAGGGGATGAACACTGAAGCTTTCTTT
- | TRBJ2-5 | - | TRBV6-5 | CASSYSGGETQYF | TGTGCCAGCAGTTACTCGGGGGGAGAGACCCAGTACTTC
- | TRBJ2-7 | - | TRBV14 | CASSPKTSGSSWRDYEQYF | TGTGCCAGCAGCCCAAAGACTTCCGGGTCCAGTTGGAGAGACTACGAGCAGTACTTC
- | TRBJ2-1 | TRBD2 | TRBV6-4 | CASSDTGGSHNEQFF | TGTGCCAGCAGTGACACTGGCGGGAGCCACAATGAGCAGTTCTTC